A single T cell receptor beta chain is shown here with its context. Libraries were prepared by immunoSEQ multiplex PCR; TCRdb keeps only in-frame clonotypes and omits some of them. The table records about 160,000 clones, about nine tenths of them present only once. The data originate from a study of cytomegalovirus exposure and HLA in healthy donors. This CDR3 has 14 residues. V was shortened by 4 bases and J by 6 bases, with 15 bases between the two germline ends. CDR1 is SEHNR and CDR2 is FQNEAQ in the germline V gene (reference sequence). Sequencing was done on a sample of PBMCs. This receptor was obtained from a woman in her late teens or twenties in good health and CMV-seropositive. The rearrangement uses TRBV7-9 and TRBJ1-1, with D possibly TRBD1 on 5 matching bases. CDR3 in amino acids: CASSSGVLNAEAFF. The CDR3 DNA sequence: TGTGCCAGCAGCTCGGGGGTCCTCAACGCTGAAGCTTTCTTT. The variable domain in full, with the rest retrieved from reference TRBV7-9 and TRBJ1-1, is DTGVSQNPRHKITKRGQNVTFRCDPISEHNRLYWYRQTLGQGPEFLTYFQNEAQLEKSRLLSDRFSAERPKGSFSTLEIQRTEQGDSAMYLCASSSGVLNAEAFFGQGTRLTVV.